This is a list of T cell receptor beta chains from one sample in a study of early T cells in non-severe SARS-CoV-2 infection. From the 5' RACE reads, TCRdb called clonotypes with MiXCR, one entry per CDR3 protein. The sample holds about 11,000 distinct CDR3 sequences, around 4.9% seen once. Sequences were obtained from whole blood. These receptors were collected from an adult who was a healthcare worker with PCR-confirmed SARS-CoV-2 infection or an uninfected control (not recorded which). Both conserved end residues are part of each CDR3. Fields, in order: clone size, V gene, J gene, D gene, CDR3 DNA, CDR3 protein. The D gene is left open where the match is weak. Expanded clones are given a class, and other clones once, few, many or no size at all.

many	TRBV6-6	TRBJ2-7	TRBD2	TGTGCCAGCAGCCTTGGCGGGGGCGAGCAGTACTTC	CASSLGGGEQYF
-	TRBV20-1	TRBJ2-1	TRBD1	TGCAGTGCTAGAGGGGACAGGGGCTCCTACAATGAGCAGTTCTTC	CSARGDRGSYNEQFF
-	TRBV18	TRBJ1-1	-	TGTGCCAGCTCACCAGACAATCAAGCTTTCTTT	CASSPDNQAFF
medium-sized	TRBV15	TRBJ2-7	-	TGTGCCACCAGCAGGGACAGCACCTACGAGCAGTACTTC	CATSRDSTYEQYF
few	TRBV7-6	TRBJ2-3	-	TGTGCCAGCAGCGCGGTAGATACGCAGTATTTT	CASSAVDTQYF
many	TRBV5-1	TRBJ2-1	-	TGCGCCAGCAGCTTGAACACAGGGTCAAGCTCCTACAATGAGCAGTTCTTC	CASSLNTGSSSYNEQFF
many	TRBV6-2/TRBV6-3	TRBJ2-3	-	TGTGCCAGCACGGGGAATCCGGAGGACTTCACAGATACGCAGTATTTT	CASTGNPEDFTDTQYF
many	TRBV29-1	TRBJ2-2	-	TGCAGCGTTGAAGATGTAGTAGGACCCACCGGGGAGCTGTTTTTT	CSVEDVVGPTGELFF
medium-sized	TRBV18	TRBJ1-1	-	TGTGCCAGCTCACCACCGACGCTAGGGACTGAAGCTTTCTTT	CASSPPTLGTEAFF
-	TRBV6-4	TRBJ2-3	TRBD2	TGTGCCAGCAGTTCCAGCGGGGGGGCAGATACGCAGTATTTT	CASSSSGGADTQYF
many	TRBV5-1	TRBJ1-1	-	TGCGCCAGCAGCTTGACAGATTACACTGAAGCTTTCTTT	CASSLTDYTEAFF
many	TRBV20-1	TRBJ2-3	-	TGCAGTGCTACCCTCTCCGGTAATACGCAGTATTTT	CSATLSGNTQYF
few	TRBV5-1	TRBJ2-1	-	TGCGCCAGCAGCTGGGGGGCTAGCCAGTTTGATGAGCAGTTCTTC	CASSWGASQFDEQFF
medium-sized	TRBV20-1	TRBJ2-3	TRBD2	TGCAGTGCCGGGACTAGCAAAGATACGCAGTATTTT	CSAGTSKDTQYF
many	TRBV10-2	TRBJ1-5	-	TGCGCCACCTCCCGGGACACCCGCAATCAGCCCCAGCATTTT	CATSRDTRNQPQHF
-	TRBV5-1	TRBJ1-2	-	TGCGCCAGCAGCTTCGATTACCGAGACTATGGCTACACCTTC	CASSFDYRDYGYTF
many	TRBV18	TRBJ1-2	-	TGTGCCAGCTCACCAGGTTCAGGGGCCTATGGCTACACCTTC	CASSPGSGAYGYTF
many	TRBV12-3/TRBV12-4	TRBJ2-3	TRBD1	TGTGCCAGCAGTTTAGCCTCGACAGGGATAGGGACAGATACGCAGTATTTT	CASSLASTGIGTDTQYF
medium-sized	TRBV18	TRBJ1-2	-	TGTGCCAGCTCACCCCTGCAAGAGCATTCTTATGGCTACACCTTC	CASSPLQEHSYGYTF
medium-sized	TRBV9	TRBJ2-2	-	TGTGCCAGCAGCGTAAGGACAGCCACCGGGGAGCTGTTTTTT	CASSVRTATGELFF
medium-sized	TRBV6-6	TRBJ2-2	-	TGTGCCAGCAGTTACCCCTCAGGCACCGGGGAGCTGTTTTTT	CASSYPSGTGELFF
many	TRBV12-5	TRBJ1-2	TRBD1	TGTGCTAGTGCCAAAAACCAGGGGGATGGCTACACCTTC	CASAKNQGDGYTF
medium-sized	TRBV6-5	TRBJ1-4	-	TGTGCCAGCAGTTTAAGGAGGAGTGGTGTTCGAAAACTGTTTTTT	CASSLRRSGVRKLFF
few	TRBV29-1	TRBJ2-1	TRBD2	TGCAGCGTTCCCCGCGGGAGTAATGAGCAGTTCTTC	CSVPRGSNEQFF
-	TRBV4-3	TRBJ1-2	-	TGCGCCAGCAGCCAAGATACAGGAATTTACTATGGCTACACCTTC	CASSQDTGIYYGYTF
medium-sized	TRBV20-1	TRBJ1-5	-	TGCAGTGCGGGAGGGAAAGGCAATCAGCCCCAGCATTTT	CSAGGKGNQPQHF
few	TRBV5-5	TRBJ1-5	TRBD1	TGTGCCAGCAGCTTACAGGGGGCGGTTCAGCCCCAGCATTTT	CASSLQGAVQPQHF
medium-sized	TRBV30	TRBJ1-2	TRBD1	TGTGCCTCCTCAGGGGGGGCGAACTATGGCTACACCTTC	CASSGGANYGYTF
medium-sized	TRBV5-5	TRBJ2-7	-	TGTGCCAGCAGCTTGGGGATGGGCAGCTACGAGCAGTACTTC	CASSLGMGSYEQYF
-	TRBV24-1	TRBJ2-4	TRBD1	TGTGCCACCAGTGATTTGAAGACAGGGGGCTGCAAAAACATTCAGTACTTC	CATSDLKTGGCKNIQYF
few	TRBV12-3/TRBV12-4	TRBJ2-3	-	TGTGCCAGCAGCCCTGGGGGACTCAGCACAGATACGCAGTATTTT	CASSPGGLSTDTQYF
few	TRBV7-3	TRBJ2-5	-	TGTGCCAGCAGCTTCGGACAGCAAGAGACCCAGTACTTC	CASSFGQQETQYF
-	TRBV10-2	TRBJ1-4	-	TGCGCCAGCAGTGAGTCAGGGGGGCCTAATGAAAAACTGTTTTTT	CASSESGGPNEKLFF
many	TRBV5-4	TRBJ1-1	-	TGTGCCACCTCAATGGGGGAGACTGAAGCTTTCTTT	CATSMGETEAFF
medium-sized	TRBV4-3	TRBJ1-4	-	TGCGCCAGCAGCCAAGCGGTCGAGACGGGTGCGAAACTGTTTTTT	CASSQAVETGAKLFF
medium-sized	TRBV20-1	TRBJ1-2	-	TGCAGTGCTTTAGACGGACGACGGCATGGCTACACCTTC	CSALDGRRHGYTF
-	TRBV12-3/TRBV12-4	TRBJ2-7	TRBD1	TGTGCCAGCAGTTTAACCGGACAGGGGTATTACGAGCAGTACTTC	CASSLTGQGYYEQYF
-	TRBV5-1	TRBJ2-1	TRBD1	TGCGCCAGCAGACAGGGGAATGAGCAGTTCTTC	CASRQGNEQFF
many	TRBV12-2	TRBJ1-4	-	TGTGCAAGTCGCTTAGGTAGGAGGCGGGTGTCGCGGATTAATGAAAAACTGTTTTTT	CASRLGRRRVSRINEKLFF
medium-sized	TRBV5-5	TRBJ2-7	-	TGTGCCAGCAGCTTGGACGGCAGATCCTACGAGCAGTACTTC	CASSLDGRSYEQYF
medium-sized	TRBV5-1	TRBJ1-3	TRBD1	TGCGCCAGCAGCTTGGTTCCAGGGGGCTCCTCTGGAAACACCATATATTTT	CASSLVPGGSSGNTIYF
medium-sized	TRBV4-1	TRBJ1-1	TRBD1	TGCGCCAGCAGCCAGGCCGGGACAGGGGTCGGGGTAGCTTTCTTT	CASSQAGTGVGVAFF
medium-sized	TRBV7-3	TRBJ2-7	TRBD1	TGTGCCAGCAGCCCCCAGGGGGCGCCCCTCTACGAGCAGTACTTC	CASSPQGAPLYEQYF
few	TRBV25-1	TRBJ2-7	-	TGTGCCAGCAGTCCCACCGGACCAGGCATACTCTACGAGCAGTACTTC	CASSPTGPGILYEQYF
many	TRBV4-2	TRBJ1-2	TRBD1	TGTGCCAGCAGCCAGGGGGACAGGGGCGACTATGGCTACACCTTC	CASSQGDRGDYGYTF
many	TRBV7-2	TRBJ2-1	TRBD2	TGTGCCAGCAGCTTATCATTAGCGGGGGCCCAAAATGAGCAGTTCTTC	CASSLSLAGAQNEQFF
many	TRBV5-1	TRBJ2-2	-	TGCGCCAGCAGCTTGGTGTTAGCTGACGGGGAGCTGTTTTTT	CASSLVLADGELFF
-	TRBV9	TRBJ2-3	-	TGTGCCAGCTCAGGAGGCTCGCGGACAGATACGCAGTATTTT	CASSGGSRTDTQYF
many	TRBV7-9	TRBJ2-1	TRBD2	TGTGCCAGCAGCTTAGACGGTTTAGCGGGGTTTACCTACAATGAGCAGTTCTTC	CASSLDGLAGFTYNEQFF
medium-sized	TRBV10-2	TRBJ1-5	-	TGCGCCAGCAGAGGGTTTAGCAATCAGCCCCAGCATTTT	CASRGFSNQPQHF
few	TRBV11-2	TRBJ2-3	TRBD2	TGTGCCAGCAGCTTAGGGCCGGGACTAAGTACCCAGTATTTT	CASSLGPGLSTQYF
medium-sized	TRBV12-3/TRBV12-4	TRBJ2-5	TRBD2	TGTGCCAGCAGCCTGGGGCGGGGGGCGGAGACCCAGTACTTC	CASSLGRGAETQYF
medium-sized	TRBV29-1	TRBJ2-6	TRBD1	TGCAGCGGAGTAACCGGGACAGGGACTGGGGCCAACGTCCTGACTTTC	CSGVTGTGTGANVLTF
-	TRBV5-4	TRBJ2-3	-	TGTGCCAGCAGCTTGGTGGGGTCCACAGATACGCAGTATTTT	CASSLVGSTDTQYF
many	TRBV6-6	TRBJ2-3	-	TGTGCCAGCAGTTACGCATCTTGGGGAGATACGCAGTATTTT	CASSYASWGDTQYF
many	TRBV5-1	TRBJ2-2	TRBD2	TGCGCCAGCAGCGGGGGAAGCGGGGCTAACACCGGGGAGCTGTTTTTT	CASSGGSGANTGELFF
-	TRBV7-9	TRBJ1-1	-	TGTGCCAGCAGCTTAGGTGGCAATTCGGCCACTGAAGCTTTCTTT	CASSLGGNSATEAFF